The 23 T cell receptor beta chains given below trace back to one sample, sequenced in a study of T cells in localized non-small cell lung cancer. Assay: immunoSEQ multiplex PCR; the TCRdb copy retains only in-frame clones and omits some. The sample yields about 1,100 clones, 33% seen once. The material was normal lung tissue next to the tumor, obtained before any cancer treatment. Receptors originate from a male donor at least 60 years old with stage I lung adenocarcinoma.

The CDR3 region is CASKTDLSSYNEQFF. In DNA form, the CDR3 reads TGTGCCAGCAAAACCGACCTGAGCTCCTACAATGAGCAGTTCTTC. The chain carries TRBV9 and TRBJ2-1; the D is unclear. The V gene's germline CDR1 is SGDLS and CDR2 YYNGEE. This CDR3 spans 15 amino acids. V gave up 6 bases and J gave up 0 bases, with 13 bases separating them.

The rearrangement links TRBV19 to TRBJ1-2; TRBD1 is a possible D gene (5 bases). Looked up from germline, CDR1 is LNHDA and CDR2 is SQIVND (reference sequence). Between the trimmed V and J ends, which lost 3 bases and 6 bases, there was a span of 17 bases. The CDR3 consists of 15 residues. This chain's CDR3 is CASSIPPEGTHGYTF. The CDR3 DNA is TGTGCCAGTAGTATTCCCCCCGAAGGGACCCATGGCTACACCTTC.

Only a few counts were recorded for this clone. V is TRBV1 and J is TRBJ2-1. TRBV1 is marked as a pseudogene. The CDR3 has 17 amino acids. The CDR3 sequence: CASSQTGTSLTYNEQFF. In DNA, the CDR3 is TGCGCCAGCAGCCAAACCGGGACCAGCTTGACCTACAATGAGCAGTTCTTC.

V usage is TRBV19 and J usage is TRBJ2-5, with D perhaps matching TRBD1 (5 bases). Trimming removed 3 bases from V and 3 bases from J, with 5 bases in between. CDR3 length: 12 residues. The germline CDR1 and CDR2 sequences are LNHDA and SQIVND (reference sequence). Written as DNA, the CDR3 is TGTGCCAGTAGTATCAGGGAAGAGACCCAGTACTTC. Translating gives CASSIREETQYF.

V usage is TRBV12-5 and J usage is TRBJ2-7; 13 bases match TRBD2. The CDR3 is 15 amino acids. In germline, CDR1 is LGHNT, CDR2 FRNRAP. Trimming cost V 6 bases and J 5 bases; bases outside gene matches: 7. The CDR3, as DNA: TGTGCTAGTGGATTTGAGGGACTAGCGGGGAACGAGCAGTACTTC. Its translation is CASGFEGLAGNEQYF.

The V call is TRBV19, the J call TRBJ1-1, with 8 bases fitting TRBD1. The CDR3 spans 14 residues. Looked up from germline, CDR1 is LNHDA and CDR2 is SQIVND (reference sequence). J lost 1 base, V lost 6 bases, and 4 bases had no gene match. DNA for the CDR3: TGTGCCAGTAGCCCTGACAGGGGGAACACTGAAGCTTTCTTT. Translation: CASSPDRGNTEAFF.

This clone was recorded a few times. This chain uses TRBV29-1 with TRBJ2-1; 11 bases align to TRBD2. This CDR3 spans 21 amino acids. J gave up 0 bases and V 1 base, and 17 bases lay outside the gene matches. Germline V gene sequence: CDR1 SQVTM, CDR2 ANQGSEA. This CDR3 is CSVEGATSGEKKIYSYNEQFF. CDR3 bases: TGCAGCGTTGAAGGAGCGACTAGCGGGGAGAAAAAAATCTACTCCTACAATGAGCAGTTCTTC.

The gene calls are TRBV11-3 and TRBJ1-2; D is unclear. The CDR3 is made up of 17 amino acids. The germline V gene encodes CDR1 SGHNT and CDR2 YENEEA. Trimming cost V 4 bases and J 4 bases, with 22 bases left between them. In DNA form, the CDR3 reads TGTGCCAGCAGCTGTAATTTTGAGGCTGGAAAGACCTATGGCTACACCTTC. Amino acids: CASSCNFEAGKTYGYTF.

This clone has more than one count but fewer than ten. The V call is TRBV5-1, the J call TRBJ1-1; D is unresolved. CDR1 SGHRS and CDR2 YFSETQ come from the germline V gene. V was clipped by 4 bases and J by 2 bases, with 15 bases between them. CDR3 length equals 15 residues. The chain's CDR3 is CASSQLTSGNTEAFF. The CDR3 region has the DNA TGCGCCAGCAGCCAACTGACAAGTGGTAACACTGAAGCTTTCTTT.

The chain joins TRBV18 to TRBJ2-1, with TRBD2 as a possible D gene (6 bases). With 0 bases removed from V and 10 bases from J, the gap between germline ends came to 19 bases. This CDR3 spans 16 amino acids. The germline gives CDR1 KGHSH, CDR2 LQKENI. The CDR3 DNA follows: TGTGCCAGCTCACCACCAAGGACGGGACTGGGCGAGGAGCAGTTCTTC. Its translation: CASSPPRTGLGEEQFF.

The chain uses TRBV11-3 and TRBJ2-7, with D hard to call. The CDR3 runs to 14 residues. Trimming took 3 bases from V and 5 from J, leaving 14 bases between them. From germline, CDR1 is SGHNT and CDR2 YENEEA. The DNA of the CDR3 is TGTGCCAGCAGCTTGAAGAGAGGTGGCCACGAGCAGTACTTC. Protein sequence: CASSLKRGGHEQYF.

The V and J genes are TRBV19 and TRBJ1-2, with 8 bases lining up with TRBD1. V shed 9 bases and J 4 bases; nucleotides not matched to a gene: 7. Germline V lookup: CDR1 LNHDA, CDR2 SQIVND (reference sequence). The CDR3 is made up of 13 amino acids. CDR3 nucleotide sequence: TGTGCCAGCCTGGGACAGGCACTCTATGGCTACACCTTC. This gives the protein CASLGQALYGYTF.

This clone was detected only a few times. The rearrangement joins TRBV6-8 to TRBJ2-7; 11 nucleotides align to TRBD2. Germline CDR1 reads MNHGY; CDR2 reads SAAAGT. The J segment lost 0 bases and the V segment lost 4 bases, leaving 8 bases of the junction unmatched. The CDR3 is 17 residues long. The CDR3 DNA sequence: TGTGCCAGCAGTTCGCTAGCGGGGGGCCCGGTCTCCTACGAGCAGTACTTC. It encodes CASSSLAGGPVSYEQYF.

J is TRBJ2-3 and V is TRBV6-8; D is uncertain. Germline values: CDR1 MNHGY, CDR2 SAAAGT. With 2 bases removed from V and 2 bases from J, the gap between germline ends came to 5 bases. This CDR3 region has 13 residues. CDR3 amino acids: CASSYRFTDTQYF. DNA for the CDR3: TGTGCCAGCAGTTACAGGTTCACAGATACGCAGTATTTT.

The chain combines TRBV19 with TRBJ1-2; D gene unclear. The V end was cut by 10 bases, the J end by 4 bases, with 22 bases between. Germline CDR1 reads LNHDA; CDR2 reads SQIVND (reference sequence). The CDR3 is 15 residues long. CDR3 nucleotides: TGTGCCACAAAAGACCAGGATAGACCTGCCTATGGCTACACCTTC. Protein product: CATKDQDRPAYGYTF.

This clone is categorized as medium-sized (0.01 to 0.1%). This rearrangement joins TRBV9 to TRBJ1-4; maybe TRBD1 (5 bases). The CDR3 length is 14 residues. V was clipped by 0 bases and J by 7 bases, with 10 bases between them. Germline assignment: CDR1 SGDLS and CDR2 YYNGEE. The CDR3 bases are TGTGCCAGCAGCGTAGGACAGCCTGGTGAAAAACTGTTTTTT. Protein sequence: CASSVGQPGEKLFF.

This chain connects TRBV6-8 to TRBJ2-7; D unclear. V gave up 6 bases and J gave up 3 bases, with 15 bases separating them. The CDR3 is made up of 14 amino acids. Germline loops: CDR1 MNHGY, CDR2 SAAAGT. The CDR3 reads CASRASGGLYEQYF. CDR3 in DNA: TGTGCCAGCAGGGCCTCCGGTGGTCTCTACGAGCAGTACTTC.

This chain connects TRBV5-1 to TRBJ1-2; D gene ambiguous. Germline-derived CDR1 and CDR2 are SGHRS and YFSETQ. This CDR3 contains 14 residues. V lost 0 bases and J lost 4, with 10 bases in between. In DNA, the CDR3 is TGCGCCAGCAGCTTGGCTATCGCAGGCTATGGCTACACCTTC. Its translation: CASSLAIAGYGYTF.

The CDR3 nucleotides read TGTGCCAGCAGTTTCGTGGGCAGACAAGCTTTCTTT. It yields the protein CASSFVGRQAFF. The rearrangement uses TRBV28 and TRBJ1-1, with D uncertain. V lost 3 bases, J lost 9 bases, and 11 bases lay in between. This CDR3 spans 12 amino acids. Germline values: CDR1 MDHEN, CDR2 SYDVKM.

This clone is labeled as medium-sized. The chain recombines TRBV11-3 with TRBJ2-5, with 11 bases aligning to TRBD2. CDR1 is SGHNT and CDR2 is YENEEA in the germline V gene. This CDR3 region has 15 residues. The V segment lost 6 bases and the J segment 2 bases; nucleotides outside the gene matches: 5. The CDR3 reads CASRSGLAAQETQYF. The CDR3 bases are TGTGCCAGCAGGTCGGGACTAGCGGCGCAAGAGACCCAGTACTTC.

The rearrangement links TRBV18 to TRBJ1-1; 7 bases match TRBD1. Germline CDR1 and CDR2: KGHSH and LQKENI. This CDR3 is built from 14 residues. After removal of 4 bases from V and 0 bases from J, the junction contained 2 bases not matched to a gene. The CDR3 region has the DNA TGTGCCAGCTCACGGGACAGAATGAACACTGAAGCTTTCTTT. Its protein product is CASSRDRMNTEAFF.

The CDR3 DNA reads as TGTGCCAGCAGTGTCCACAGGGCTGGAGAGACCCAGTACTTC. This encodes CASSVHRAGETQYF. J is TRBJ2-5 and V is TRBV25-1, with TRBD1 as a possible D gene (6 bases). The CDR3 extends over 14 amino acids. Germline V gives CDR1 MGHDK, CDR2 SYGVNS. V shed 4 bases and J shed 4 bases, with 13 bases lying between them. The full variable domain, with the rest looked up from reference TRBV25-1 and TRBJ2-5, is EADIYQTPRYLVIGTGKKITLECSQTMGHDKMYWYQQDPGMELHLIHYSYGVNSTEKGDLSSESTVSRIRTEHFPLTLESARPSHTSQYLCASSVHRAGETQYFGPGTRLLVL.

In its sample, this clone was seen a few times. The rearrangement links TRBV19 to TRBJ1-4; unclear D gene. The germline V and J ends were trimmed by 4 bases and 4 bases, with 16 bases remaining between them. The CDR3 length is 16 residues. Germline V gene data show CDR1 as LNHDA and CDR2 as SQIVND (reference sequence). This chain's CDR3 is CASSSGRRLLNEKLFF. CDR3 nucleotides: TGTGCCAGTAGTAGCGGCCGACGGTTACTTAATGAAAAACTGTTTTTT.